This TCR beta chain originates from a study of immune characterization of retroperitoneal liposarcoma. Each CDR3 protein is one row after TCRdb ran MiXCR on the PCR reads. In the table there are roughly 9,800 distinct CDR3 sequences, more than 35% of which are singletons. The CDR3 spans 13 residues. Germline CDR1 MNHNS, CDR2 SASEGT. V shed 7 bases and J 10 bases; nucleotides not matched to a gene: 10. What was sequenced was tumor tissue. The sequence came from a male donor with retroperitoneal liposarcoma. The chain employs TRBV6-1 and TRBJ2-1; 7 bases match TRBD1. The CDR3 loop is CASKETGTYEQFF. In DNA, the CDR3 is TGTGCCAGCAAGGAGACAGGGACGTACGAGCAGTTCTTC.